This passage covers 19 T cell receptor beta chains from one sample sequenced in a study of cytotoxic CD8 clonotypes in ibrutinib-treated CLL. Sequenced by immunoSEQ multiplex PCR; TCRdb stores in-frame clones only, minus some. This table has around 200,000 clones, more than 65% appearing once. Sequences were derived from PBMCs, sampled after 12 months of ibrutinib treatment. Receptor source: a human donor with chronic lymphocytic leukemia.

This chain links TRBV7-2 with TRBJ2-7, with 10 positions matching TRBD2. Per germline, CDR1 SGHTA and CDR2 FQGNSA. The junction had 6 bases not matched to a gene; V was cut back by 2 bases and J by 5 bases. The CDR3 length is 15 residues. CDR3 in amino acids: CASSLQAGGWHEQYF. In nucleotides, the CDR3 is TGTGCCAGCAGCTTACAAGCGGGAGGGTGGCACGAGCAGTACTTC.

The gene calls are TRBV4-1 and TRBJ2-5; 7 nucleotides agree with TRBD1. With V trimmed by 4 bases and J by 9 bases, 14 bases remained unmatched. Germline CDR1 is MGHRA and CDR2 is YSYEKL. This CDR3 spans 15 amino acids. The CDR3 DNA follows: TGCGCCAGCAGCCGCACCTGGGGGACAGCCCATTCCCAGTACTTC. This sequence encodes CASSRTWGTAHSQYF.

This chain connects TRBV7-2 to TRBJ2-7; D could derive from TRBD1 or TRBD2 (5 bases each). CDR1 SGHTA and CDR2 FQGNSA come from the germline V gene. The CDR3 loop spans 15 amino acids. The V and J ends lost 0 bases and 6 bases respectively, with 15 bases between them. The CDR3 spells CASSLAPLGDREQYF. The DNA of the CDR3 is TGTGCCAGCAGCTTAGCCCCTCTGGGGGACCGCGAGCAGTACTTC.

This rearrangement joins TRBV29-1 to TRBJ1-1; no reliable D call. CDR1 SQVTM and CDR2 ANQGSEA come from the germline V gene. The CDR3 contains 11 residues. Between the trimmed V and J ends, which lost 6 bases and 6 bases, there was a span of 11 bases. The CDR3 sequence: CSVSPGPEAFF. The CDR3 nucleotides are TGCAGCGTCTCGCCGGGCCCTGAAGCTTTCTTT.

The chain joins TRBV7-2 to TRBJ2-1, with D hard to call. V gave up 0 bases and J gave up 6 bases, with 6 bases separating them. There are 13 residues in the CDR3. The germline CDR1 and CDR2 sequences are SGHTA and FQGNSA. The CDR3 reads CASSLAPRNEQFF. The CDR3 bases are TGTGCCAGCAGCTTAGCCCCCCGCAATGAGCAGTTCTTC.

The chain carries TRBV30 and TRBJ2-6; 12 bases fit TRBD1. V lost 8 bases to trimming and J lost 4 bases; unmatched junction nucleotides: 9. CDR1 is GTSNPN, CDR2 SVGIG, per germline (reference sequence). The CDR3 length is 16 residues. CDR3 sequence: CAGRDRGRSGANVLTF. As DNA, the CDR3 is TGTGCCGGCCGGGACAGGGGGCGATCCGGGGCCAACGTCCTGACTTTC. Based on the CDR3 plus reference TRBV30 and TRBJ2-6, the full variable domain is SQTIHQWPATLVQPVGSPLSLECTVEGTSNPNLYWYRQAAGRGLQLLFYSVGIGQISSEVPQNLSASRPQDRQFILSSKKLLLSDSGFYLCAGRDRGRSGANVLTFGAGSRLTVL.

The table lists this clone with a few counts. The CDR3 bases are TGTGCCACTTGTGTTGATTACCGGGCTGAAGCTTTCTTT. It translates to CATCVDYRAEAFF. V and J are TRBV6-5 and TRBJ1-1, with D hard to call. Deletions cut 10 bases from V and 6 bases from J, with 18 bases between. The CDR3 runs to 13 residues. Germline V gives CDR1 MNHEY, CDR2 SVGAGI.

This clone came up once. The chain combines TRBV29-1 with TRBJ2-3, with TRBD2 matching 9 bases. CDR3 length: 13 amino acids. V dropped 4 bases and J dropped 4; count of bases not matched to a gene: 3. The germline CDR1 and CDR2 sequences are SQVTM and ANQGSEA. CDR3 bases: TGCAGCGTTGGAGAGCGGGAGGCAGATACGCAGTATTTT. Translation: CSVGEREADTQYF.

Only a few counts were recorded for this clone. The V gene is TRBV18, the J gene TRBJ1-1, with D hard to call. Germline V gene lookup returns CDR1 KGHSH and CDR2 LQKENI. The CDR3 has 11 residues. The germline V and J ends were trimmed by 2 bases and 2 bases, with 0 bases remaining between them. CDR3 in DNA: TGTGCCAGCTCACCAAACACTGAAGCTTTCTTT. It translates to CASSPNTEAFF.

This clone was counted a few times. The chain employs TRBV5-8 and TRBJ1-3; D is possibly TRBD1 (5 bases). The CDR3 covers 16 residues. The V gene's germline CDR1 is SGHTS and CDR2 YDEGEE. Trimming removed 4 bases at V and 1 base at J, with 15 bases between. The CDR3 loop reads CASSPLGGWSGNTIYF. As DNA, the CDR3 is TGTGCCAGCAGCCCTTTGGGGGGTTGGTCTGGAAACACCATATATTTT.

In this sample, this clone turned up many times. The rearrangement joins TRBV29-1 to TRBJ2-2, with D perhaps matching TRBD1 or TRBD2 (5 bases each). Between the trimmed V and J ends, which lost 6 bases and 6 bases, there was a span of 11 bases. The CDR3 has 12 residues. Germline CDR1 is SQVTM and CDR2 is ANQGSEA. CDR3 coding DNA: TGCAGCGTGGGGGAACAGCCCGGGGAGCTGTTTTTT. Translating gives CSVGEQPGELFF.

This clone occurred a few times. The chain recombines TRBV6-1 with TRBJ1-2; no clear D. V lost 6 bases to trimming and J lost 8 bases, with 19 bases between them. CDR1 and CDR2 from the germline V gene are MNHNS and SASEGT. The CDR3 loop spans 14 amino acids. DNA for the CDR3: TGTGCCAGCAGACCCAGTCCGGACCTAGGGGGCTACACCTTC. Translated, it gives CASRPSPDLGGYTF.

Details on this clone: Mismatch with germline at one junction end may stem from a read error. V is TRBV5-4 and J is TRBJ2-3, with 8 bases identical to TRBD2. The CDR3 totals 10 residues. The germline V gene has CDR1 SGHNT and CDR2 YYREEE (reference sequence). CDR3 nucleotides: TGTGCCAGCCCGCCAAAACTAGCGGAATTT. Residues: CASPPKLAEF.

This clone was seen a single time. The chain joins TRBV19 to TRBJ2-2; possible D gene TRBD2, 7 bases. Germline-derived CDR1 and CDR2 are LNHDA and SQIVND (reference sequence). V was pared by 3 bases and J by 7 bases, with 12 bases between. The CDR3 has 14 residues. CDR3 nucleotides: TGTGCCAGTAGTATGGCGGGGGCCGGCGGGGAGCTGTTTTTT. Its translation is CASSMAGAGGELFF.

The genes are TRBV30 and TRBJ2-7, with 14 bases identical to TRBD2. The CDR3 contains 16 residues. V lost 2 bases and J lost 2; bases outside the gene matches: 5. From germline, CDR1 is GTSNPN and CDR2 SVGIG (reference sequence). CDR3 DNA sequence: TGTGCCTGGAGTCCCCTGACTAGCGGGAGGGCCTACGAGCAGTACTTC. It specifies CAWSPLTSGRAYEQYF.

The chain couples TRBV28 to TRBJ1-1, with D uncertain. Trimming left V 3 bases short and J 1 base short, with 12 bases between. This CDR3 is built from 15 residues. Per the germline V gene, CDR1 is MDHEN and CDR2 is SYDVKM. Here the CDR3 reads CASSFPAGGNTEAFF. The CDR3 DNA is TGTGCCAGCAGTTTCCCAGCAGGTGGGAACACTGAAGCTTTCTTT.

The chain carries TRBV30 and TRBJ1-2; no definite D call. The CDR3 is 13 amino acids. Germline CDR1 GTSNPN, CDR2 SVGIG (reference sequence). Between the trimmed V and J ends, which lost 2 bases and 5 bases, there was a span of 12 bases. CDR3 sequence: CAWSYGRRYGYTF. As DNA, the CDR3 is TGTGCCTGGAGTTACGGACGGAGATATGGCTACACCTTC.

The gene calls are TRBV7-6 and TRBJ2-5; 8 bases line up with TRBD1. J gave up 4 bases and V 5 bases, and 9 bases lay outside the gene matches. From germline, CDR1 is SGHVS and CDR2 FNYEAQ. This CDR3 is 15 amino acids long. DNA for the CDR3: TGTGCCAGCAGCCCAGGACAGGGACACTTAGAGACCCAGTACTTC. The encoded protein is CASSPGQGHLETQYF.

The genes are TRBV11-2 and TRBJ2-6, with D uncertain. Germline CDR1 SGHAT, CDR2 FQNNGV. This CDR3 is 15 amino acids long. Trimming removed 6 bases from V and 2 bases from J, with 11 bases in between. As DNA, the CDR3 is TGTGCCAGCAGACCGACTGGGGCTGGGGCCAACGTCCTGACTTTC. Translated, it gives CASRPTGAGANVLTF.